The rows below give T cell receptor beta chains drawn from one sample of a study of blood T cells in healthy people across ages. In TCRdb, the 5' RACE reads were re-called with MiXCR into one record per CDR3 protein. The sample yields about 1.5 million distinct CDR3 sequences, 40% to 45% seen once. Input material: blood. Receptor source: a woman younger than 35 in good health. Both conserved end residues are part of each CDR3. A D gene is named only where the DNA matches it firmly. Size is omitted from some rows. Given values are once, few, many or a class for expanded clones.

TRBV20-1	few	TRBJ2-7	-	CSARGLPAYEQYF	TGCAGTGCTAGAGGTCTTCCGGCTTACGAGCAGTACTTC
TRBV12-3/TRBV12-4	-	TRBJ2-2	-	CASSPRGGKTGELFF	TGTGCCAGCAGTCCCCGAGGGGGAAAGACCGGGGAGCTGTTTTTT
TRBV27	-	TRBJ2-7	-	CASSLFGGGRSYEQYF	TGTGCCAGCAGTTTGTTCGGCGGGGGCCGCTCCTACGAGCAGTACTTC
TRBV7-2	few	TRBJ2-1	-	CASSSYTSNEQFF	TGTGCCAGCAGTTCCTATACCTCGAATGAGCAGTTCTTC
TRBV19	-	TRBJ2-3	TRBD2	CASSRGRAGFADTQYF	TGTGCCAGTAGTCGCGGGAGGGCAGGTTTCGCGGATACGCAGTATTTT
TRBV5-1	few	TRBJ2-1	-	CASSLIARSSYNEQFF	TGCGCCAGCAGCCTAATAGCGAGAAGCTCCTACAATGAGCAGTTCTTC
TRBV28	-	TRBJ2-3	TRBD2	CASSAKREGPADTQYF	TGTGCCAGCAGTGCAAAGCGGGAGGGCCCAGCAGATACGCAGTATTTT
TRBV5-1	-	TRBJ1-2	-	CASSTHDHYTF	TGCGCCAGCAGCACCCATGATCACTACACCTTC
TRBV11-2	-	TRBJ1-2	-	CASRKPGTEFYGYTF	TGTGCCAGCAGAAAGCCCGGGACGGAGTTCTATGGCTACACCTTC
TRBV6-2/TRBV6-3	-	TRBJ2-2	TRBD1	CASSRWTGDLLTGELFF	TGTGCCAGCAGTCGCTGGACAGGGGACTTACTCACCGGGGAGCTGTTTTTT
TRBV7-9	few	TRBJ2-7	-	CASSASGTKSYEQYF	TGTGCCAGCAGCGCTTCCGGGACAAAATCATACGAGCAGTACTTC
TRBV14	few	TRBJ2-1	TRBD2	CASSQDPGLATEQFF	TGTGCCAGCAGCCAAGATCCGGGACTAGCGACCGAGCAGTTCTTC
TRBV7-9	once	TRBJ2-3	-	CASSSIRVPSTDTQYF	TGTGCCAGCAGCTCCATCCGGGTCCCTAGCACAGATACGCAGTATTTT
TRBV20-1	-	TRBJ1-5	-	CSASPRVNQPQHF	TGCAGTGCTAGCCCTAGGGTGAATCAGCCCCAGCATTTT
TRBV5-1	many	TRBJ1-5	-	CASSADSNQPQHF	TGCGCCAGCAGCGCGGACAGCAATCAGCCCCAGCATTTT
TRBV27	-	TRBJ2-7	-	CAIPWPSSYNEQYF	TGTGCCATTCCGTGGCCGAGCTCCTACAATGAGCAGTACTTC
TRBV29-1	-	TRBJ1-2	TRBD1	CSGGTAPNYGYTF	TGCAGCGGAGGGACAGCCCCCAACTATGGCTACACCTTC
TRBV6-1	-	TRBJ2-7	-	CASTLGTGGQYF	TGTGCCAGCACCTTAGGGACCGGGGGCCAGTACTTC
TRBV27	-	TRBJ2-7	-	CASSSRGHADEQYF	TGTGCCAGCAGTTCCAGAGGTCATGCCGACGAGCAGTACTTC
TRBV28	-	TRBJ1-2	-	CASSLETGSNYGYTF	TGTGCCAGCAGCTTAGAAACAGGATCTAACTATGGCTACACCTTC
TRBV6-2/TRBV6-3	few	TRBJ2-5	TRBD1	CASSGQGTKETQYF	TGTGCCAGCAGTGGACAGGGGACCAAAGAGACCCAGTACTTC
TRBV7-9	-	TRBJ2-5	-	CASSLALVQETQYF	TGTGCCAGCAGCTTAGCTCTGGTCCAAGAGACCCAGTACTTC
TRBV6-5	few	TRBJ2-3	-	CAKKGRNTQYF	TGTGCCAAAAAAGGGCGGAATACGCAGTATTTT
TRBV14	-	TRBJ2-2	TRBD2	CASSWTSPPGELFF	TGTGCCAGCAGTTGGACTAGCCCTCCCGGGGAGCTGTTTTTT
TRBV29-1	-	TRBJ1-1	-	CSVRRRMNTEAFF	TGCAGCGTTCGAAGGAGAATGAACACTGAAGCTTTCTTT
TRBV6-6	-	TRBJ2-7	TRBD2	CAGRGGGRSYEQYF	TGTGCCGGCCGAGGCGGGGGGAGATCCTACGAGCAGTACTTC
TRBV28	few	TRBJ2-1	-	CASSFAGARGNEQFF	TGTGCCAGCAGTTTTGCGGGGGCTCGGGGCAATGAGCAGTTCTTC
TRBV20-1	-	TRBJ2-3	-	CSARGGGQINTDTQYF	TGCAGTGCTAGAGGAGGGGGTCAGATTAACACAGATACGCAGTATTTT
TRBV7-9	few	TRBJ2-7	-	CASRTGRSYEQYF	TGTGCCAGCAGAACGGGACGTTCCTACGAGCAGTACTTC
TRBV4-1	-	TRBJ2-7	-	CASSQDGVWGEEQYF	TGCGCCAGCAGCCAAGATGGGGTTTGGGGAGAGGAGCAGTACTTC